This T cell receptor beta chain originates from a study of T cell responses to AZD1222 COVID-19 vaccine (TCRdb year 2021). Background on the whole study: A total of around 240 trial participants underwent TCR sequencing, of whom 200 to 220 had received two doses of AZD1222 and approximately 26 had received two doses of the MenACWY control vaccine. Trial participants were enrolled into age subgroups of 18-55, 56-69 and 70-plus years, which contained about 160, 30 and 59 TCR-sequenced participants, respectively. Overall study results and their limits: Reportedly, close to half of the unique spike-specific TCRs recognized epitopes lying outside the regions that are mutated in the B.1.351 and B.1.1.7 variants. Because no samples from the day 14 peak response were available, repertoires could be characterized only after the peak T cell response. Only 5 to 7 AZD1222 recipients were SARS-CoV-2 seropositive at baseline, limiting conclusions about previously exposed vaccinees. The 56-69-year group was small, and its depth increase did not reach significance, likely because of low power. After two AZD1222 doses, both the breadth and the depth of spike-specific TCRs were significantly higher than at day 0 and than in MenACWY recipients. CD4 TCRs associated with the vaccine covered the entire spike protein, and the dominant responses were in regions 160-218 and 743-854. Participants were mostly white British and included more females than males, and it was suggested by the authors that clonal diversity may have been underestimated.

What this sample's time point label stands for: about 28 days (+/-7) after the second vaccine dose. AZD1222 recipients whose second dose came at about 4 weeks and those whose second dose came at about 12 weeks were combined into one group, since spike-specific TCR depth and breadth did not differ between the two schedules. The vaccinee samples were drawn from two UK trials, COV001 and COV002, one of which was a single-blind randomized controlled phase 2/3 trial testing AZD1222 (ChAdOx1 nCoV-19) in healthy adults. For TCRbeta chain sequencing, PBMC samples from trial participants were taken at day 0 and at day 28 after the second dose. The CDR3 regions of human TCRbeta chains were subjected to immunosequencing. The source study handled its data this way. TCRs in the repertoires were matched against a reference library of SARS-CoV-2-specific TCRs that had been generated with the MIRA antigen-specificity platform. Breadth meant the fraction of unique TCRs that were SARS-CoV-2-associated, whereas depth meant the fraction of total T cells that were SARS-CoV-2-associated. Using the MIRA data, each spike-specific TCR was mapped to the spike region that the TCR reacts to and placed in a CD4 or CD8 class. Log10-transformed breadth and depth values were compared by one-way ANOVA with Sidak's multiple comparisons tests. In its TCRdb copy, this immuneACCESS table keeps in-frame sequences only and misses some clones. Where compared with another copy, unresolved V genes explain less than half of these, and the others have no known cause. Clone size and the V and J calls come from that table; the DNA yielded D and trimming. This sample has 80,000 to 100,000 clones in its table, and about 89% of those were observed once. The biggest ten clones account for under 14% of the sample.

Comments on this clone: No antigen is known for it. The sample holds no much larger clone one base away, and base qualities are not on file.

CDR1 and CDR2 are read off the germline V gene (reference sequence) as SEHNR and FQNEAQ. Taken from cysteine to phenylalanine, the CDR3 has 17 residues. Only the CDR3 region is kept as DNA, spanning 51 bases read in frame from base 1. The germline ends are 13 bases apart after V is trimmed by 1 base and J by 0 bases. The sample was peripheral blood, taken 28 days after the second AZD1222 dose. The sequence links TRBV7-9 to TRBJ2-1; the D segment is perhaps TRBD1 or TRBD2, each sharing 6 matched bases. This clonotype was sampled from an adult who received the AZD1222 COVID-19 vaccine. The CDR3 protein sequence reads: CASSLEGGTSSYNEQFF. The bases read TGTGCCAGCAGCTTAGAGGGCGGGACAAGCTCCTACAATGAGCAGTTCTTC. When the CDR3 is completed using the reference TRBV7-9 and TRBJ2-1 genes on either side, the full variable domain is DTGVSQNPRHKITKRGQNVTFRCDPISEHNRLYWYRQTLGQGPEFLTYFQNEAQLEKSRLLSDRFSAERPKGSFSTLEIQRTEQGDSAMYLCASSLEGGTSSYNEQFFGPGTRLTVL.